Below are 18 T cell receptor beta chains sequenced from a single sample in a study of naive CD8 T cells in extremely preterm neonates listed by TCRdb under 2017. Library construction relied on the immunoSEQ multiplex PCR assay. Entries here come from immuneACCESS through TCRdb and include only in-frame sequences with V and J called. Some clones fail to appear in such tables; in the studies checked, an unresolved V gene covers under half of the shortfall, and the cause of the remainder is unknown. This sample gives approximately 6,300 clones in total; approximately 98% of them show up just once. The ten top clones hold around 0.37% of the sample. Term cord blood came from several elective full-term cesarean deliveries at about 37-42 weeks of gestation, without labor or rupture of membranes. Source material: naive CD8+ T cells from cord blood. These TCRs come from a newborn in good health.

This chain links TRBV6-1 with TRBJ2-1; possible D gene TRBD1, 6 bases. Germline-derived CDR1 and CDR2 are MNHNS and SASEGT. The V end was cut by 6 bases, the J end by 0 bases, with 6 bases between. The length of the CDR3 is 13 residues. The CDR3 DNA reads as TGTGCCAGCAGGGACAGCTCCTACAATGAGCAGTTCTTC. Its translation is CASRDSSYNEQFF.

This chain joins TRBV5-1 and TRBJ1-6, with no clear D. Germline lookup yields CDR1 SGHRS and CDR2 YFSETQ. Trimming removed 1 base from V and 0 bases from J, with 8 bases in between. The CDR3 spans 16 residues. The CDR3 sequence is CASSLILSSYNSPLHF. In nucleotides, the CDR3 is TGCGCCAGCAGCTTGATTCTTAGCTCCTATAATTCACCCCTCCACTTT.

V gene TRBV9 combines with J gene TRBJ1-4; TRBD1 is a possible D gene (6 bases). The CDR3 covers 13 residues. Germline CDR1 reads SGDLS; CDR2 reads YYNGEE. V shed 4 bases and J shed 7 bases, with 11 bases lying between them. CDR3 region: CASSPTGSEKLFF. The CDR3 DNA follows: TGTGCCAGCAGCCCCACAGGGAGTGAAAAACTGTTTTTT.

CDR3 residues: CASSNQQETQYF. CDR3 nucleotides: TGTGCCAGCAGCAATCAGCAAGAGACCCAGTACTTC. The chain couples TRBV13 to TRBJ2-5, with D hard to call. The CDR3 contains 12 residues. From germline, CDR1 is PRHDT and CDR2 FYEKMQ (reference sequence). V was shortened by 5 bases and J by 2 bases, with 6 bases between the two germline ends.

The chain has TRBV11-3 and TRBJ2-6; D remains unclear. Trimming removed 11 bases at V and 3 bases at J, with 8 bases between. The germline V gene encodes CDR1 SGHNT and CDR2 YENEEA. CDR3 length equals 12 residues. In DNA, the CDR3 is TGTGCCTCCCGGAGTGGGGCCAACGTCCTGACTTTC. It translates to CASRSGANVLTF.

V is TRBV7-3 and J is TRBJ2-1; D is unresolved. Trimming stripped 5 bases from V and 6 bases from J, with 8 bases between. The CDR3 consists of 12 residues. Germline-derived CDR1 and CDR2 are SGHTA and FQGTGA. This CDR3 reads CASSPDGNEQFF. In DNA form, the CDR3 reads TGTGCCAGCAGCCCAGATGGCAATGAGCAGTTCTTC.

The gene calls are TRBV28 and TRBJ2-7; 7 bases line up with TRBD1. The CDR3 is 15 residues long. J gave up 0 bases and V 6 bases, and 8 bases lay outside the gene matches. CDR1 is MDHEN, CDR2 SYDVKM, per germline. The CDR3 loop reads CASRETGLNSYEQYF. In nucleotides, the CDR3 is TGTGCCAGCAGGGAGACAGGGCTTAACTCCTACGAGCAGTACTTC.

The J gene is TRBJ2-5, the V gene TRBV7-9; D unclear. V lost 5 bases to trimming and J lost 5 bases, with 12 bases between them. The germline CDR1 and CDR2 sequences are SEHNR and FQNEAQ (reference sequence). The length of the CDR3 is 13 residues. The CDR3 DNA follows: TGTGCCAGCAGCCCCTCAAACGGGGAGACCCAGTACTTC. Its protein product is CASSPSNGETQYF. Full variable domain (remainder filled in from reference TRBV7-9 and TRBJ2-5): DTGVSQNPRHKITKRGQNVTFRCDPISEHNRLYWYRQTLGQGPEFLTYFQNEAQLEKSRLLSDRFSAERPKGSFSTLEIQRTEQGDSAMYLCASSPSNGETQYFGPGTRLLVL.

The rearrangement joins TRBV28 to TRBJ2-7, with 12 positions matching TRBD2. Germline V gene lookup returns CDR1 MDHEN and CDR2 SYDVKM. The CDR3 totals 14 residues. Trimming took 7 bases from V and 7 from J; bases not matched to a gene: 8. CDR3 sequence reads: CASTLRLAGGEQYF. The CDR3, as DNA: TGTGCCAGCACGCTCAGGCTAGCGGGAGGGGAGCAGTACTTC.

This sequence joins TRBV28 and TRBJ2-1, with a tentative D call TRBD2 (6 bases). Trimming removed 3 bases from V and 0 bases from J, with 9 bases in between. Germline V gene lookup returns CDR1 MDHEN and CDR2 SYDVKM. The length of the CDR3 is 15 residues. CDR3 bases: TGTGCCAGCAGTTTCGGGACTCCCTCCTACAATGAGCAGTTCTTC. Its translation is CASSFGTPSYNEQFF.

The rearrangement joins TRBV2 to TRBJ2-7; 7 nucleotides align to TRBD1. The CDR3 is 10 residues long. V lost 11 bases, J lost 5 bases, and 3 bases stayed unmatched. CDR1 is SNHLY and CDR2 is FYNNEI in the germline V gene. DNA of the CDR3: TGTGCCCGGGACAGCCACGAGCAGTACTTC. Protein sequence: CARDSHEQYF.

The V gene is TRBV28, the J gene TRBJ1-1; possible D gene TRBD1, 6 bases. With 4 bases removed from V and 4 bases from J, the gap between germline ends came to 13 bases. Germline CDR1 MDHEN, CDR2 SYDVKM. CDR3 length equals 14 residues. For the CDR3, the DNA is TGTGCCAGCAGTTATACTCAGGGGAGCACTGAAGCTTTCTTT. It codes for CASSYTQGSTEAFF.

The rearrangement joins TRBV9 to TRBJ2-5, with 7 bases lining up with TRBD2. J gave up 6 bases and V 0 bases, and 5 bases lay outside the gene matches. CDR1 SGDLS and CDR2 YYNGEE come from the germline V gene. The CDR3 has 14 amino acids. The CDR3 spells CASSVGLAGKTQYF. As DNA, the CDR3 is TGTGCCAGCAGCGTAGGACTAGCAGGAAAGACCCAGTACTTC.

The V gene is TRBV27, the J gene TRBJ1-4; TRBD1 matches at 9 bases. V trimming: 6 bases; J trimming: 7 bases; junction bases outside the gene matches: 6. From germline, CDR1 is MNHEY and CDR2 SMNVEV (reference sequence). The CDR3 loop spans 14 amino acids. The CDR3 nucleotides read TGTGCCAGCAGCTCCGGACAGGGGTTTGAAAAACTGTTTTTT. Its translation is CASSSGQGFEKLFF. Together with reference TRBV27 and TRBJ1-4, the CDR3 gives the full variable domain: EAQVTQNPRYLITVTGKKLTVTCSQNMNHEYMSWYRQDPGLGLRQIYYSMNVEVTDKGDVPEGYKVSRKEKRNFPLILESPSPNQTSLYFCASSSGQGFEKLFFGSGTQLSVL.

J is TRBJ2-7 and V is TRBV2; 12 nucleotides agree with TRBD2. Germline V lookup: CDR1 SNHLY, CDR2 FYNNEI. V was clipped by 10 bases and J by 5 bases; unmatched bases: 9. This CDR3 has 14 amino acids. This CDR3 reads CATKLAGGSHEQYF. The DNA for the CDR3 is TGTGCCACCAAGCTAGCGGGAGGGTCCCACGAGCAGTACTTC. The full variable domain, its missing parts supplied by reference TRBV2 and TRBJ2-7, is EPEVTQTPSHQVTQMGQEVILRCVPISNHLYFYWYRQILGQKVEFLVSFYNNEISEKSEIFDDQFSVERPDGSNFTLKIRSTKLEDSAMYFCATKLAGGSHEQYFGPGTRLTVT.

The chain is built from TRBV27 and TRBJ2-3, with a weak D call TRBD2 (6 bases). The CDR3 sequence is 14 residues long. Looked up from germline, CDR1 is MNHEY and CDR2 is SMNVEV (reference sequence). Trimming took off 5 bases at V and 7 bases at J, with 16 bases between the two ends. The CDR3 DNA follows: TGTGCCAGCAGTGACCCCCTAGCGTCCCATACGCAGTATTTT. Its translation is CASSDPLASHTQYF.

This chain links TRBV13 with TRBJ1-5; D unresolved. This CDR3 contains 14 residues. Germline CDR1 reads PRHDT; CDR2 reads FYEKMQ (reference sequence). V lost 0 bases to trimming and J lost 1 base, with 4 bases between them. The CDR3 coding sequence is TGTGCCAGCAGCTTAGGGAGGAGCAATCAGCCCCAGCATTTT. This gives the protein CASSLGRSNQPQHF.

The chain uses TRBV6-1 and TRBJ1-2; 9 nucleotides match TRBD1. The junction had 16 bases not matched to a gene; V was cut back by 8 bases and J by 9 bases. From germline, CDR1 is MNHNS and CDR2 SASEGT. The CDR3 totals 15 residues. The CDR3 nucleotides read TGTGCCAGCCTAAACAGATTCCGGGACAGGGAAAGCTACACCTTC. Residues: CASLNRFRDRESYTF.